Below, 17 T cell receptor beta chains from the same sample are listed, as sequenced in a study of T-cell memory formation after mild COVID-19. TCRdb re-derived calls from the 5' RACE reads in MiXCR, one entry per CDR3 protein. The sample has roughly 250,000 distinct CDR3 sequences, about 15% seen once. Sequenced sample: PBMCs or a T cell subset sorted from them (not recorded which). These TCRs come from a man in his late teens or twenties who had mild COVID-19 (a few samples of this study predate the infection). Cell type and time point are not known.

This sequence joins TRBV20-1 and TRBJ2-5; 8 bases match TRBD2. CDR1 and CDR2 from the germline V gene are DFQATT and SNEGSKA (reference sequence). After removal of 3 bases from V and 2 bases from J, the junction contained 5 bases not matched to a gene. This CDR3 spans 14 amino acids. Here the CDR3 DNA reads TGCAGTGCTAGTCCGGCGGGGGGTCAAGAGACCCAGTACTTC. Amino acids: CSASPAGGQETQYF.

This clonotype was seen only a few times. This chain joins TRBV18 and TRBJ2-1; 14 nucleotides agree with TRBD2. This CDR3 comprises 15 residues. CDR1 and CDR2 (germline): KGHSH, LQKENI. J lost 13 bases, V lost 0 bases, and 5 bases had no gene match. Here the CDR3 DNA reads TGTGCCAGCTCACCACCTGGACTAGCGGGGGGAATACAGTTCTTC. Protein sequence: CASSPPGLAGGIQFF.

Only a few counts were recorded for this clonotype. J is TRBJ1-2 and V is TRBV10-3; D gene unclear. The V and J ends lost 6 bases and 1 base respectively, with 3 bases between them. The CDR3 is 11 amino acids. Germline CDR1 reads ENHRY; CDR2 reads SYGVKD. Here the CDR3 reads CAISNNYGYTF. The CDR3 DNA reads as TGTGCCATCAGCAATAACTATGGCTACACCTTC.

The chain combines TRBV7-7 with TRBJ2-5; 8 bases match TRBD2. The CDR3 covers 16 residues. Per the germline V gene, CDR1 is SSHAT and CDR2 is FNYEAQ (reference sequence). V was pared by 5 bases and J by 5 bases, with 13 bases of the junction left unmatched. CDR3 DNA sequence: TGTGCCAGCAGCCCCAGATTTAGCGGGGTTACGGAGACCCAGTACTTC. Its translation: CASSPRFSGVTETQYF.

CDR3 sequence (DNA): TGCAGTGCTAGGGGACGACAGGCCTCCTACGAGCAGTACTTC. It specifies CSARGRQASYEQYF. The rearrangement links TRBV20-1 to TRBJ2-7, with TRBD1 as a possible D gene (6 bases). CDR3 length: 14 residues. The germline gives CDR1 DFQATT, CDR2 SNEGSKA (reference sequence). V dropped 3 bases and J dropped 0 bases, with 12 bases sitting between them.

The CDR3 nucleotides are TGCGCCAGCAGCCCGGTGAGAATGGGCGAAGAGACCCAGTACTTC. This translates into CASSPVRMGEETQYF. The rearrangement links TRBV5-1 to TRBJ2-5; D uncertain. The CDR3 loop spans 15 amino acids. V lost 4 bases and J lost 3, with 16 bases in between. Germline assignment: CDR1 SGHRS and CDR2 YFSETQ. Complete variable domain (other parts from reference TRBV5-1 and TRBJ2-5): KAGVTQTPRYLIKTRGQQVTLSCSPISGHRSVSWYQQTPGQGLQFLFEYFSETQRNKGNFPGRFSGRQFSNSRSEMNVSTLELGDSALYLCASSPVRMGEETQYFGPGTRLLVL.

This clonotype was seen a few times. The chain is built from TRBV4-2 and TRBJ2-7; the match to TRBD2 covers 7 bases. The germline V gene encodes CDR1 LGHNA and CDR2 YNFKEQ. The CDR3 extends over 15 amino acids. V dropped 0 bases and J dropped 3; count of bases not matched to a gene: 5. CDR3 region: CASSQDPGGYYEQYF. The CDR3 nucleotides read TGTGCCAGCAGCCAAGACCCCGGGGGGTACTACGAGCAGTACTTC.

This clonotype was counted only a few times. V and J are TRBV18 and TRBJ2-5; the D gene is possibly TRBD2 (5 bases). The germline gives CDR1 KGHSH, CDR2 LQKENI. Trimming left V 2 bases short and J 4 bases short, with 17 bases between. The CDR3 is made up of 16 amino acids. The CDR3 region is CASSPLASGIGETQYF. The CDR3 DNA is TGTGCCAGCTCACCATTGGCCTCGGGGATCGGAGAGACCCAGTACTTC.

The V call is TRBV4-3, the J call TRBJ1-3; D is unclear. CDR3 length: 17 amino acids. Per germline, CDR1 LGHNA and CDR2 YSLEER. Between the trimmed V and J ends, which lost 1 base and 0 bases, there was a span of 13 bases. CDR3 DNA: TGCGCCAGCAGCCAAGCACCCCAACCCGGCTCTGGAAACACCATATATTTT. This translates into CASSQAPQPGSGNTIYF.

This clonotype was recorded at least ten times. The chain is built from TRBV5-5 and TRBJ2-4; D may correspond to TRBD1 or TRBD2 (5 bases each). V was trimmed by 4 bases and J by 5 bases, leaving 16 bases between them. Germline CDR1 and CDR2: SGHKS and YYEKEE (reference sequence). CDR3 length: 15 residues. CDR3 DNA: TGTGCCAGCAGCCGCTGGGACCTTTGGGAAAACATTCAGTACTTC. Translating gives CASSRWDLWENIQYF. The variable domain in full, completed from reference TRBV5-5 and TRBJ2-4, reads DAGVTQSPTHLIKTRGQQVTLRCSPISGHKSVSWYQQVLGQGPQFIFQYYEKEERGRGNFPDRFSARQFPNYSSELNVNALLLGDSALYLCASSRWDLWENIQYFGAGTRLSVL.

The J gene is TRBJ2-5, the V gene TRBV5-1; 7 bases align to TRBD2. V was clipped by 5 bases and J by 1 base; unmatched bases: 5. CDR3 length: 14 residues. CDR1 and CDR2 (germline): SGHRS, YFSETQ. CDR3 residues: CASRAGVLQETQYF. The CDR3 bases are TGCGCCAGCAGGGCGGGAGTTCTCCAAGAGACCCAGTACTTC.

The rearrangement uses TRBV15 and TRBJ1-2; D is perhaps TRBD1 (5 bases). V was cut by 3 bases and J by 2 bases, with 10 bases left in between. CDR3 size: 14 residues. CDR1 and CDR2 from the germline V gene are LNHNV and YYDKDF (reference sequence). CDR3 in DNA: TGTGCCACCAGCAGCCGACAGTTCAACTATGGCTACACCTTC. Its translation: CATSSRQFNYGYTF. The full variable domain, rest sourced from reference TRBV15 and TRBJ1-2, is DAMVIQNPRYQVTQFGKPVTLSCSQTLNHNVMYWYQQKSSQAPKLLFHYYDKDFNNEADTPDNFQSRRPNTSFCFLDIRSPGLGDTAMYLCATSSRQFNYGYTFGSGTRLTVV.

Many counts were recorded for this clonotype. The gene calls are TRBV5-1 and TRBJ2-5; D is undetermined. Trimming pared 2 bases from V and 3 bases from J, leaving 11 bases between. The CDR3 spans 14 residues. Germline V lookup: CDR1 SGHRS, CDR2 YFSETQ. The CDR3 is CASSLFGAEETQYF. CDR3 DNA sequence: TGCGCCAGCAGCTTATTCGGTGCCGAAGAGACCCAGTACTTC.

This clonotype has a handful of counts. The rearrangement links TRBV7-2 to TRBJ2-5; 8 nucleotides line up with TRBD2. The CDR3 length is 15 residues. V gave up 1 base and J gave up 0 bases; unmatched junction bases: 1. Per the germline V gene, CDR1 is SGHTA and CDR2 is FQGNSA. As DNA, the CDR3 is TGTGCCAGCAGCTTAGTAGCGGGGAACCAAGAGACCCAGTACTTC. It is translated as CASSLVAGNQETQYF.

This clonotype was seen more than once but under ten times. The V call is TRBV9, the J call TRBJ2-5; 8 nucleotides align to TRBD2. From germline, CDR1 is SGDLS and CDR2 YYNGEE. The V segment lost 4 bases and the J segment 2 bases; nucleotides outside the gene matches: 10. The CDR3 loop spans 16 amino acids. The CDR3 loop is CASSPPDERGQETQYF. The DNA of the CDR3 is TGTGCCAGCAGCCCCCCTGATGAGCGGGGGCAAGAGACCCAGTACTTC.

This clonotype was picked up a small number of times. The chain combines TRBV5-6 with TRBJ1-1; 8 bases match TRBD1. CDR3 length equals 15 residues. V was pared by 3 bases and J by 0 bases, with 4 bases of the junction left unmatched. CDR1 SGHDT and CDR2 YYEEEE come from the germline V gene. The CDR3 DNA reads TGTGCCAGCAGCTGGGGGACAGGCATGAACACTGAAGCTTTCTTT. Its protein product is CASSWGTGMNTEAFF.

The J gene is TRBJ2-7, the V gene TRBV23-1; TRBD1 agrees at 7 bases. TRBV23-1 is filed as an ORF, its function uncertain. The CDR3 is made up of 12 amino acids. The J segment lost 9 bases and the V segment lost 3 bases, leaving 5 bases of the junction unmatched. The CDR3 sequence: CASSHRDSPQYV. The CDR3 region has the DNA TGCGCCAGCAGTCACCGGGACAGTCCGCAGTACGTC.